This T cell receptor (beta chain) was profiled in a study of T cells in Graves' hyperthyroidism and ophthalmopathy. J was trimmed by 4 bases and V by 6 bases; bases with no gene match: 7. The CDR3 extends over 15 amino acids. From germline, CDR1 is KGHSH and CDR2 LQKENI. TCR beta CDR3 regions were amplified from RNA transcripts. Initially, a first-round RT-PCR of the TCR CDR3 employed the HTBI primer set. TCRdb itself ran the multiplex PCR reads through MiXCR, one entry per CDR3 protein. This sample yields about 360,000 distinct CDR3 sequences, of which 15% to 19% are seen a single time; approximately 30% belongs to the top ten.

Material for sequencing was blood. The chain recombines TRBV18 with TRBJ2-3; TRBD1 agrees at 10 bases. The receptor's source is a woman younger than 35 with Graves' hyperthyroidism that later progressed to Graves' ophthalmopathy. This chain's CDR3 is CASSSDRGLADTQYF. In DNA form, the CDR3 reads TGTGCCAGCTCTAGCGACAGGGGGCTAGCAGATACGCAGTATTTT.